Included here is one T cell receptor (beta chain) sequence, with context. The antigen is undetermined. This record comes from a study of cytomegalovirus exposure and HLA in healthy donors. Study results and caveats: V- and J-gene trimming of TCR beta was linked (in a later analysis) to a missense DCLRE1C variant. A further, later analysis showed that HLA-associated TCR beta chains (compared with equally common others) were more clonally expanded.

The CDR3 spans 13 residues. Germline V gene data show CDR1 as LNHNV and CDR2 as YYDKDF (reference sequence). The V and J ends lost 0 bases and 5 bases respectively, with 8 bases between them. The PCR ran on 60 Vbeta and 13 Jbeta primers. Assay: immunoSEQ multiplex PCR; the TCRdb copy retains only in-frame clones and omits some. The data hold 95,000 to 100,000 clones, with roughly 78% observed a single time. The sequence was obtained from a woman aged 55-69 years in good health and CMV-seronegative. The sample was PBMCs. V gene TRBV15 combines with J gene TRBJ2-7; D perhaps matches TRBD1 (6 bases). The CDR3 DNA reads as TGTGCCACCAGCAGAGAGGGGGCTCACGAGCAGTACTTC. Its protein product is CATSREGAHEQYF.